This T cell receptor beta chain is drawn from a study of blood T cell repertoires in COVID-19. Study background: Samples came from the United States, Italy and Spain, spanning acute and convalescent COVID-19. PBMCs, B-cell-depleted T cells, or T cells provided the cDNA or gDNA that made up the material.

Germline CDR1 LGHDT, CDR2 YNNKEL (reference sequence). The CDR3 consists of 14 residues. V shed 6 bases and J 2 bases; nucleotides not matched to a gene: 4. Seattle cases were enrolled at active infection and followed longitudinally. Original methodology: Amplified reference gene primers provided the basis for estimating nucleated cell counts. The repertoire was sequenced with immunoSEQ multiplex PCR; TCRdb's copy has only in-frame clones and lacks some. That table gives V, J and clone size, and the DNA gave D and trimming. The table includes some 330,000 clones, approximately 89% detected once. The chain recombines TRBV3-1 (or the pseudogene TRBV3-2) with TRBJ1-1, with TRBD1 matching 9 bases. The sequenced sample was peripheral blood. This receptor was identified in a woman aged 25 to 39 with COVID-19, enrolled during active disease. CDR3 in DNA: TGTGCCAGCAGACAGGGGGCCGGAAACACTGAAGCTTTCTTT. Translated: CASRQGAGNTEAFF.